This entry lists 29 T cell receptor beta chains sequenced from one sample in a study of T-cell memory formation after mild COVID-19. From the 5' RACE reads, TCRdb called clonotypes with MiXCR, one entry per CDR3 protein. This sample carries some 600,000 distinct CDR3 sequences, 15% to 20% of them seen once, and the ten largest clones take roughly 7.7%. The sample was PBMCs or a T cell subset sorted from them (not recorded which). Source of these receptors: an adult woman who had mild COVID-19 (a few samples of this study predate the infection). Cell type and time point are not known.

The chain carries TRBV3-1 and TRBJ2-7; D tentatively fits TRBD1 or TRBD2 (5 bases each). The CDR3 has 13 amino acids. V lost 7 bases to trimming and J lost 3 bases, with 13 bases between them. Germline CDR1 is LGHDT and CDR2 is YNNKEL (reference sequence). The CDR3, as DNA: TGTGCCAGCAACCGGGGCGGCGGCTACGAGCAGTACTTC. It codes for CASNRGGGYEQYF.

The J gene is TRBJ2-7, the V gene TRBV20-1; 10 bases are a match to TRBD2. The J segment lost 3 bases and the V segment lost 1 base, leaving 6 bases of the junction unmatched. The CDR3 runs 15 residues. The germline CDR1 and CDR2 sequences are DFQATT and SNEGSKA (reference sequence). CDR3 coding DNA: TGCAGTGCTAGAGCCCCGGGACTAGCGAACTACGAGCAGTACTTC. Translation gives CSARAPGLANYEQYF.

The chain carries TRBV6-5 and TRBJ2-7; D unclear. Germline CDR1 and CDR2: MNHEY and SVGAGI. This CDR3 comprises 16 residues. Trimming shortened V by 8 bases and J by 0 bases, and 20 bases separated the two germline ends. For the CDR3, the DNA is TGTGCCAGCCGACGGGCTTCCTTACAAAGCTCCTACGAGCAGTACTTC. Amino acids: CASRRASLQSSYEQYF.

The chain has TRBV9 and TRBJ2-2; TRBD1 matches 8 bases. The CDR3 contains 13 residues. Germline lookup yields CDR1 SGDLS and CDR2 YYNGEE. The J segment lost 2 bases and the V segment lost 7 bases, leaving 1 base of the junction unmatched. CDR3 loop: CASDRGNTGELFF. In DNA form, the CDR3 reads TGTGCCAGCGACAGGGGTAACACCGGGGAGCTGTTTTTT.

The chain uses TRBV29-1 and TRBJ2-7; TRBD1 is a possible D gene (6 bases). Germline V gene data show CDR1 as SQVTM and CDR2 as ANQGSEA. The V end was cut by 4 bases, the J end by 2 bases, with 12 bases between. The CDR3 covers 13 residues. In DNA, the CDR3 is TGCAGCGTTGGGACAGCCCTTACCTACGAGCAGTACTTC. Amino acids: CSVGTALTYEQYF.

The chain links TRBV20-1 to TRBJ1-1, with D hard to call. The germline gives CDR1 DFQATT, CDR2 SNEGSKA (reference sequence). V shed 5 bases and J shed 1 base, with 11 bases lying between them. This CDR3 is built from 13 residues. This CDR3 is CSAAARPNTEAFF. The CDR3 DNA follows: TGCAGTGCTGCGGCCAGACCGAACACTGAAGCTTTCTTT.

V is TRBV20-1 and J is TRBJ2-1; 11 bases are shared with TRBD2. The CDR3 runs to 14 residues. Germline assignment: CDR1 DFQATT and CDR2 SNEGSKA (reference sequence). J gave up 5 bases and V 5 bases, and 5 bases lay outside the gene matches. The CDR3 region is CSAYTSGGNNEQFF. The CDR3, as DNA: TGCAGTGCTTATACTAGCGGGGGTAACAATGAGCAGTTCTTC.

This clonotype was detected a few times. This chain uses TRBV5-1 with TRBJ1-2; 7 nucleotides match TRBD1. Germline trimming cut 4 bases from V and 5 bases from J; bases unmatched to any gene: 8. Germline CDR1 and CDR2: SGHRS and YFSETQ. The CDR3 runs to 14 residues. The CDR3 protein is CASSPDRVEYGYTF. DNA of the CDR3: TGCGCCAGCAGCCCAGACAGGGTAGAATATGGCTACACCTTC.

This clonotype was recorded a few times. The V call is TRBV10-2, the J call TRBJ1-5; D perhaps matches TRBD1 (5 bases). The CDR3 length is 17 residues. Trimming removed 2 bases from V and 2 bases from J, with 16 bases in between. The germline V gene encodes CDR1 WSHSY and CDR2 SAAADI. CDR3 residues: CASSELMGQGGNQPQHF. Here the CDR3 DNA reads TGCGCCAGCAGTGAGCTTATGGGGCAGGGAGGCAATCAGCCCCAGCATTTT.

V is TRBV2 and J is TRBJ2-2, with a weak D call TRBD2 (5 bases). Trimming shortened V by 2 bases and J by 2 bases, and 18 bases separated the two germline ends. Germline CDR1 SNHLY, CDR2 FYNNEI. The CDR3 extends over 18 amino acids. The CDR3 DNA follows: TGTGCCAGCAGTGAAATGCGGCAGCGGTGGGTAAACACCGGGGAGCTGTTTTTT. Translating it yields CASSEMRQRWVNTGELFF.

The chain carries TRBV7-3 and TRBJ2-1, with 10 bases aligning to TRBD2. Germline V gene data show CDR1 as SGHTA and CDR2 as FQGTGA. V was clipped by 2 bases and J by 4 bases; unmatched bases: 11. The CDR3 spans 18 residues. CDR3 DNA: TGTGCCAGCAGCTTAGGGGGCCTCGAGCGGGAGGGGTACAATGAGCAGTTCTTC. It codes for CASSLGGLEREGYNEQFF.

In nucleotides, the CDR3 is TGCGCCAGCAGCCAAGTAGTGGACCAACGGGGCTCCTACGAGCAGTACTTC. It translates to CASSQVVDQRGSYEQYF. The rearrangement uses TRBV4-1 and TRBJ2-7; TRBD2 is a possible D gene (5 bases). V was shortened by 1 base and J by 0 bases, with 16 bases between the two germline ends. Germline CDR1 is MGHRA and CDR2 is YSYEKL. CDR3 length: 17 amino acids.

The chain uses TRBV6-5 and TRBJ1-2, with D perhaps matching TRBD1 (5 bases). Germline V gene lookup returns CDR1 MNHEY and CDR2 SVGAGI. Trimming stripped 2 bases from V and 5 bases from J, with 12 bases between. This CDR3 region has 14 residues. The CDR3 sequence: CASSYQAGPYGYTF. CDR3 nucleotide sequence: TGTGCCAGCAGTTACCAGGCAGGGCCTTATGGCTACACCTTC.

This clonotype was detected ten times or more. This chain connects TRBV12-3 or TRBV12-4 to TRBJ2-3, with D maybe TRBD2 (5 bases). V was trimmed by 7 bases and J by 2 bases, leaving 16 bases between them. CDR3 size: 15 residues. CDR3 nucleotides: TGTGCCAGCACCCTCGCGGGCGGCTACACAGATACGCAGTATTTT. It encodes CASTLAGGYTDTQYF.

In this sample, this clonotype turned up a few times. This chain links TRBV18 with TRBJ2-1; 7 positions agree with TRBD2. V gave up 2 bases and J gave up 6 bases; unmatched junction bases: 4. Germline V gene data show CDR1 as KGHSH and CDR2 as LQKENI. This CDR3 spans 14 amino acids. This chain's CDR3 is CASSPGLDFNEQFF. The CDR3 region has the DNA TGTGCCAGCTCACCAGGACTAGATTTCAATGAGCAGTTCTTC.

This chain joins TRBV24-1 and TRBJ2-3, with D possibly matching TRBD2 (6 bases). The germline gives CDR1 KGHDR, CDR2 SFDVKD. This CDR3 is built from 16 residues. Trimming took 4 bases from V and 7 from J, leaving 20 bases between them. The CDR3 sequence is CATSDRTEGLGNTQYF. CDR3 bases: TGTGCCACCAGTGACCGCACAGAGGGACTGGGCAATACGCAGTATTTT.

For the CDR3, the DNA is TGTGCCAGCAGTCACCTCCGGGGGCGGGAGGGGGATACGCAGTATTTT. Translated, it gives CASSHLRGREGDTQYF. The chain recombines TRBV7-9 with TRBJ2-3, with TRBD2 matching over 9 bases. Germline CDR1 is SEHNR and CDR2 is FQNEAQ (reference sequence). The CDR3 runs 16 residues. Unmatched junction bases numbered 13, after V lost 6 bases and J lost 6 bases. Filled out from reference TRBV7-9 and TRBJ2-3, the complete variable domain reads DTGVSQNPRHKITKRGQNVTFRCDPISEHNRLYWYRQTLGQGPEFLTYFQNEAQLEKSRLLSDRFSAERPKGSFSTLEIQRTEQGDSAMYLCASSHLRGREGDTQYFGPGTRLTVL.

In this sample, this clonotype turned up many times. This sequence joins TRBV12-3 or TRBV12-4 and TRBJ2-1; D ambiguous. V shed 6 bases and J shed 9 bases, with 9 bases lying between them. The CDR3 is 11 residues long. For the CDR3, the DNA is TGTGCCAGCAGCCTATCCAGTGAGCAGTTCTTC. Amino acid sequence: CASSLSSEQFF.

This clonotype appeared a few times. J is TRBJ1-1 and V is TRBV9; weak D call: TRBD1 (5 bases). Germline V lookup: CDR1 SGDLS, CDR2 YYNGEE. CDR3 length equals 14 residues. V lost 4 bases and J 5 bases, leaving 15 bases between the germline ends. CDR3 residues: CASSPILGRTEAFF. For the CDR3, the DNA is TGTGCCAGCAGCCCAATTTTGGGACGGACTGAAGCTTTCTTT.

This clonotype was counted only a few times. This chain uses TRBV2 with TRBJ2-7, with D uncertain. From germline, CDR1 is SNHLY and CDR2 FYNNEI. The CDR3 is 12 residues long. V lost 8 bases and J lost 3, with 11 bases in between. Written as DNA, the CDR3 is TGTGCCAGCGACGGGTTCGGCTACGAGCAGTACTTC. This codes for CASDGFGYEQYF.

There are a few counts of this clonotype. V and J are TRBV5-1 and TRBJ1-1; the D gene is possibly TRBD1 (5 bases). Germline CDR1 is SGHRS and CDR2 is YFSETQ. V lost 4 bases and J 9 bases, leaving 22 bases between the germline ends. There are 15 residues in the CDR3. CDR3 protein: CASSPPSDLTGQAFF. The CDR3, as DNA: TGCGCCAGCAGCCCGCCCTCGGACCTCACGGGGCAAGCTTTCTTT.

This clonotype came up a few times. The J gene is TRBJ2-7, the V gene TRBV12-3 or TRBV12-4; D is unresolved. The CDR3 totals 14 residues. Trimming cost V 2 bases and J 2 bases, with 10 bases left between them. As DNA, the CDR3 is TGTGCCAGCAGTTTATATGGGGTAACCTACGAGCAGTACTTC. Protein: CASSLYGVTYEQYF.

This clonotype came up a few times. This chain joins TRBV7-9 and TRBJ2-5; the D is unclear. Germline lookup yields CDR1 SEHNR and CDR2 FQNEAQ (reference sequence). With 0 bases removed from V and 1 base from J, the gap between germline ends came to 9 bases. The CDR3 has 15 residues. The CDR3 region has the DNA TGTGCCAGCAGCTTAGCAGGGCAGTCCCAAGAGACCCAGTACTTC. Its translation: CASSLAGQSQETQYF.

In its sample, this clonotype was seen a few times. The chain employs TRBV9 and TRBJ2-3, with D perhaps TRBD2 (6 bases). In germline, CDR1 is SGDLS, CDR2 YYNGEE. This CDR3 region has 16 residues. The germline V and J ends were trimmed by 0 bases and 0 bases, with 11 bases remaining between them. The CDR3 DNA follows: TGTGCCAGCAGCGTAGGGGGCGGGACTAGCACAGATACGCAGTATTTT. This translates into CASSVGGGTSTDTQYF.

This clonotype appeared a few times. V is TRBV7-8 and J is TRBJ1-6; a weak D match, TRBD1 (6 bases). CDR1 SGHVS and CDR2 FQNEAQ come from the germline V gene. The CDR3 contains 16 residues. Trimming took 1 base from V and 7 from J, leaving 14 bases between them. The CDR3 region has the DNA TGTGCCAGCAGCTTAGGGGCGGGGCAGGGGAATTCACCCCTCCACTTT. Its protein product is CASSLGAGQGNSPLHF.

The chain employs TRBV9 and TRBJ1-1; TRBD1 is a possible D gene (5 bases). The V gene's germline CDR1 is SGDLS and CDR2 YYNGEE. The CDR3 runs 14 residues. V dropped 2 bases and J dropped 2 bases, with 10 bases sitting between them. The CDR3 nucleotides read TGTGCCAGCAGCGTCGGGGACTTAAACACTGAAGCTTTCTTT. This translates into CASSVGDLNTEAFF.

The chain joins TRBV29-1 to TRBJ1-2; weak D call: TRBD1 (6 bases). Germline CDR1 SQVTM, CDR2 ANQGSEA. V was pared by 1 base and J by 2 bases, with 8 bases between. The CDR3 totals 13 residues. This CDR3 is CSVEGTENYGYTF. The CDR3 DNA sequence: TGCAGCGTTGAAGGGACAGAAAACTATGGCTACACCTTC. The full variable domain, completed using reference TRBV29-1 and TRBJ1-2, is SAVISQKPSRDICQRGTSLTIQCQVDSQVTMMFWYRQQPGQSLTLIATANQGSEATYESGFVIDKFPISRPNLTFSTLTVSNMSPEDSSIYLCSVEGTENYGYTFGSGTRLTVV.

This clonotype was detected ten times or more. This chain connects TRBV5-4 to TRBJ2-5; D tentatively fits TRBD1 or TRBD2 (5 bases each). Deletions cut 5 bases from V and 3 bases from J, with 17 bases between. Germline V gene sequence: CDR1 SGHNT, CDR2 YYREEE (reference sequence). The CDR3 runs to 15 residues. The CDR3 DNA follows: TGTGCCAGCAGGAAAGGCCGGGACGAAAAAGAGACCCAGTACTTC. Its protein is CASRKGRDEKETQYF.

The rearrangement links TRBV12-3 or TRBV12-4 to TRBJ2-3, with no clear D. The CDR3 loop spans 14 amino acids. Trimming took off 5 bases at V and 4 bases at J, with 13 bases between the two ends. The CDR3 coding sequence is TGTGCCAGCAGTCCGAAGGCCTGGGCAGATACGCAGTATTTT. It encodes CASSPKAWADTQYF.